One sample yielded the 27 T cell receptor beta chains listed below, sequenced in a study of T cells expressing NK-cell markers. From its re-call of the 5' RACE reads, TCRdb lists each CDR3 protein once, without DNA. Its listing shows 400,000 to 500,000 distinct CDR3 sequences. What was sequenced was blood T cells: a sorted CD56 or NKG2C T cell subset, CD4+ or CD8+ T cells, or bulk PBMC T cells (not recorded which). These receptors were collected from a woman aged 18 to 75 in good health.

The chain couples TRBV4-2 to TRBJ2-5; TCRdb returns TRBD2, unconfirmable since there is no DNA. The CDR3 loop spans 17 amino acids. CDR1 LGHNA and CDR2 YNFKEQ come from the germline V gene. The CDR3 region is CASSQGLAGGGQETQYF.

The chain links TRBV12-3 or TRBV12-4 to TRBJ1-4. This CDR3 is 12 amino acids long. CDR3 in amino acids: CASSYAAEKLFF.

The rearrangement uses TRBV29-1 and TRBJ2-5; TCRdb names TRBD2, which stays unverified in the absence of DNA. CDR3 length: 14 amino acids. Germline V gene data show CDR1 as SQVTM and CDR2 as ANQGSEA. CDR3 in amino acids: CSVEVDLQKGTQYF.

The genes are TRBV5-1 and TRBJ2-7; TCRdb's D call of TRBD2 is untestable without DNA. The CDR3 is made up of 14 amino acids. The germline V gene has CDR1 SGHRS and CDR2 YFSETQ. CDR3 loop: CASSFKRDGYEQYF.

The chain is built from TRBV29-1 and TRBJ2-5; TCRdb calls TRBD2, which cannot be checked without DNA. CDR3 length: 13 residues. CDR1 is SQVTM and CDR2 is ANQGSEA in the germline V gene. The CDR3 is CSALRGWVETQYF. Based on the CDR3 plus reference TRBV29-1 and TRBJ2-5, the full variable domain is SAVISQKPSRDICQRGTSLTIQCQVDSQVTMMFWYRQQPGQSLTLIATANQGSEATYESGFVIDKFPISRPNLTFSTLTVSNMSPEDSSIYLCSALRGWVETQYFGPGTRLLVL.

V is TRBV4-3 and J is TRBJ2-3; TCRdb outputs TRBD1, but without DNA this stays unchecked. The CDR3 is made up of 16 amino acids. Germline V lookup: CDR1 LGHNA, CDR2 YSLEER. This CDR3 is CASSQDPRGRTDTQYF.

This sequence joins TRBV10-3 and TRBJ2-3; TCRdb outputs TRBD2, but without DNA this stays unchecked. Germline V CDR1 and CDR2: ENHRY, SYGVKD. CDR3 length equals 14 residues. The CDR3 protein is CAISESTSGRAGYF.

The V and J genes are TRBV6-4 and TRBJ2-3; TCRdb proposes TRBD1, but this gene call is untestable without DNA. The CDR3 is 14 amino acids. Germline assignment: CDR1 MRHNA and CDR2 SNTAGT. The chain's CDR3 is CASSARGGTDTQYF.

The rearrangement uses TRBV10-3 and TRBJ1-2; TCRdb reports TRBD1, a call that lacks DNA to check it against. The length of the CDR3 is 13 residues. CDR1 is ENHRY and CDR2 is SYGVKD in the germline V gene. The CDR3 sequence is CAIRDRGTYGYTF.

The chain carries TRBV27 and TRBJ1-4; checking the TCRdb D call of TRBD1 is not possible without DNA. From germline, CDR1 is MNHEY and CDR2 SMNVEV (reference sequence). This CDR3 is built from 15 residues. CDR3 amino acids: CASSFPGAEGGKLFF.

The genes are TRBV5-1 and TRBJ2-1; TCRdb indicates TRBD1, and absent DNA this call remains unverified. Germline loops: CDR1 SGHRS, CDR2 YFSETQ. The CDR3 loop spans 16 amino acids. This chain's CDR3 is CASSLGRRGAGDEQFF.

The V call is TRBV5-1, the J call TRBJ1-1; TCRdb returns TRBD1, unconfirmable since there is no DNA. Germline V gives CDR1 SGHRS, CDR2 YFSETQ. The length of the CDR3 is 14 residues. The CDR3 spells CASSLGGDGTEAFF.

The V and J genes are TRBV12-3 or TRBV12-4 and TRBJ2-7; TCRdb lists TRBD1, though no DNA is available to test this call. The CDR3 is 15 amino acids. CDR3 amino acids: CASSFRTGPSYEQYF.

The V and J genes are TRBV27 and TRBJ2-3; TCRdb outputs TRBD1, but without DNA this stays unchecked. Germline V CDR1 and CDR2: MNHEY, SMNVEV (reference sequence). This CDR3 spans 15 amino acids. CDR3 loop: CASSLTQGAGDTQYF.

This chain uses TRBV5-1 with TRBJ2-1; the D gene TCRdb calls, TRBD1, cannot be checked with no DNA. CDR3 size: 14 residues. In germline, CDR1 is SGHRS, CDR2 YFSETQ. The CDR3 protein is CASSGGPSYNEQFF. Looking up the rest from reference TRBV5-1 and TRBJ2-1 gives the full variable domain: KAGVTQTPRYLIKTRGQQVTLSCSPISGHRSVSWYQQTPGQGLQFLFEYFSETQRNKGNFPGRFSGRQFSNSRSEMNVSTLELGDSALYLCASSGGPSYNEQFFGPGTRLTVL.

The chain has TRBV7-2 and TRBJ1-6. The length of the CDR3 is 16 residues. Germline V gene sequence: CDR1 SGHTA, CDR2 FQGNSA. The CDR3 reads CASSWVQGRQNSPLHF.

The rearrangement uses TRBV29-1 and TRBJ2-2; without DNA, the TCRdb call of TRBD2 cannot be checked. Germline V gives CDR1 SQVTM, CDR2 ANQGSEA. The length of the CDR3 is 16 residues. CDR3 amino acids: CSVEIGSGGRTGELFF.

CDR3 region: CAWNLERRPYEQYF. V is TRBV30 and J is TRBJ2-7. This CDR3 spans 14 amino acids. CDR1 is GTSNPN and CDR2 is SVGIG in the germline V gene (reference sequence).

The chain is built from TRBV7-6 and TRBJ1-6; TCRdb indicates TRBD1, and absent DNA this call remains unverified. This CDR3 is built from 15 residues. CDR1 is SGHVS and CDR2 is FNYEAQ in the germline V gene. This CDR3 reads CASSLVGQGLSPLHF.

Here the CDR3 reads CAWSISDGYTF. This sequence joins TRBV30 and TRBJ1-2. The germline V gene encodes CDR1 GTSNPN and CDR2 SVGIG (reference sequence). This CDR3 comprises 11 residues.

The gene calls are TRBV2 and TRBJ2-2. The CDR3 is 15 amino acids. Germline loops: CDR1 SNHLY, CDR2 FYNNEI. The CDR3 loop is CASTLVPSNTGELFF.

J is TRBJ1-5 and V is TRBV19. The CDR3 is 15 amino acids. The V gene's germline CDR1 is LNHDA and CDR2 SQIVND (reference sequence). The CDR3 protein is CASKGPDYSNQPQHF.

The genes are TRBV6-1 and TRBJ2-7; TCRdb picks TRBD2, but there is no DNA to check that call. Germline loops: CDR1 MNHNS, CDR2 SASEGT. The CDR3 is 16 residues long. The CDR3 sequence is CASSEAVEGPEAKQYF.

The rearrangement joins TRBV6-1 to TRBJ2-1; the TCRdb call, TRBD2, lacks DNA for checking. Germline loops: CDR1 MNHNS, CDR2 SASEGT. The CDR3 totals 18 residues. This CDR3 reads CASRGLAGGTRSYNEQFF.

The J gene is TRBJ2-3, the V gene TRBV12-3 or TRBV12-4; TCRdb returns TRBD1, unconfirmable since there is no DNA. This CDR3 has 14 amino acids. The CDR3: CASSPTGRADTQYF.

The CDR3 loop reads CASSRENQETQYF. This sequence joins TRBV9 and TRBJ2-5; checking the TCRdb D call of TRBD2 is not possible without DNA. CDR1 SGDLS and CDR2 YYNGEE come from the germline V gene. This CDR3 has 13 amino acids.

The chain has TRBV4-3 and TRBJ2-1. The CDR3 contains 16 residues. The germline V gene encodes CDR1 LGHNA and CDR2 YSLEER. CDR3: CASSQDVARYYNEQFF.